This T cell receptor beta chain was documented in a study of PD-L1 blockade in urothelial cancer. Study at large: Patients began atezolizumab, 1,200 mg intravenously every 3 weeks, in 2014. Samples of blood were analyzed 3 weeks (second dose) and 6 weeks after treatment start. Blood yielded a median of about 140,000 T cells per sample.

Time point of the sample: peripheral blood 6 weeks after treatment start. This CDR3 contains 14 residues. Germline loops: CDR1 SGHKS, CDR2 YYEKEE (reference sequence). Trimming left V 4 bases short and J 4 bases short, with 14 bases between. Sequenced by immunoSEQ multiplex PCR; TCRdb stores in-frame clones only, minus some. The repertoire has about 45,000 clones, approximately 82% of them found once; the top ten carry roughly an eighth. The TCR was taken from a man aged 55 to 70 with urothelial cancer. The chain carries TRBV5-5 and TRBJ1-2, with D possibly TRBD1 on 6 matching bases. This material consisted of PBMCs, taken around atezolizumab (anti-PD-L1) treatment. The CDR3 region is CASSPSGAGYGYTF. CDR3 nucleotides: TGTGCCAGCAGCCCCTCAGGGGCAGGCTATGGCTACACCTTC. Full variable domain (remainder filled in from reference TRBV5-5 and TRBJ1-2): DAGVTQSPTHLIKTRGQQVTLRCSPISGHKSVSWYQQVLGQGPQFIFQYYEKEERGRGNFPDRFSARQFPNYSSELNVNALLLGDSALYLCASSPSGAGYGYTFGSGTRLTVV.